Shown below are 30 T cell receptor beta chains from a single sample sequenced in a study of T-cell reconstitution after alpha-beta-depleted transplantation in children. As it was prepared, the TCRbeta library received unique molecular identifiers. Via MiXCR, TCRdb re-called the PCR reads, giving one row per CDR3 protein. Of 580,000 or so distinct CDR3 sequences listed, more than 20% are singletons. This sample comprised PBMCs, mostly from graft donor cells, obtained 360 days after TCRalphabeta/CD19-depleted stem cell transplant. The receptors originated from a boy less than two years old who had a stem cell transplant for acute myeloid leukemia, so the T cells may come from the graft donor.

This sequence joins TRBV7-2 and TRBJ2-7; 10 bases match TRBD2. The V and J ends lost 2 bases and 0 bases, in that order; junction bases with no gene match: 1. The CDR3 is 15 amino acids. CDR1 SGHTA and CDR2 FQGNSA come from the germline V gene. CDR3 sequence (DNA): TGTGCCAGCAGCTTACTAGCGGGGGCCTCCTACGAGCAGTACTTC. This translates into CASSLLAGASYEQYF.

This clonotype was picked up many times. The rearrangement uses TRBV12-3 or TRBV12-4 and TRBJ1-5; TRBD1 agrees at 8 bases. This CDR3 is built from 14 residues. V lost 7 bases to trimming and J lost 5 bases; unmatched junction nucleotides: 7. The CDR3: CASTTGTGDQPQHF. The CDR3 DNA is TGTGCCAGCACCACCGGGACAGGTGATCAGCCCCAGCATTTT.

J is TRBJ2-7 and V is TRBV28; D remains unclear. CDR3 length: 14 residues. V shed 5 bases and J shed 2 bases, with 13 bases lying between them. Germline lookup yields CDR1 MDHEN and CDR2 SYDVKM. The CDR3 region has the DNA TGTGCCAGCAGTCCTCGCCGTCGACCCTACGAGCAGTACGTC. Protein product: CASSPRRRPYEQYV.

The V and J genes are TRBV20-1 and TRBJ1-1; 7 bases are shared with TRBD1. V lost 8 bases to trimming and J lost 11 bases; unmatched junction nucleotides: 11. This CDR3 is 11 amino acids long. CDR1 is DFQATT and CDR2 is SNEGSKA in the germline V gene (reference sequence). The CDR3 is CSTKEGAWAFF. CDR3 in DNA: TGCAGTACAAAAGAGGGGGCGTGGGCTTTCTTT.

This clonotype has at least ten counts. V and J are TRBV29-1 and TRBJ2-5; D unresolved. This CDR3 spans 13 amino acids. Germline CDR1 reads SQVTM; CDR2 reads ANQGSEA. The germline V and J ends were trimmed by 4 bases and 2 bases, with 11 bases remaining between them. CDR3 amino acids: CSVGVGSQETQYF. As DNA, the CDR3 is TGCAGCGTTGGCGTCGGCAGTCAAGAGACCCAGTACTTC. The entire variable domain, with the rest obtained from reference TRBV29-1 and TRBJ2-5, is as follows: SAVISQKPSRDICQRGTSLTIQCQVDSQVTMMFWYRQQPGQSLTLIATANQGSEATYESGFVIDKFPISRPNLTFSTLTVSNMSPEDSSIYLCSVGVGSQETQYFGPGTRLLVL.

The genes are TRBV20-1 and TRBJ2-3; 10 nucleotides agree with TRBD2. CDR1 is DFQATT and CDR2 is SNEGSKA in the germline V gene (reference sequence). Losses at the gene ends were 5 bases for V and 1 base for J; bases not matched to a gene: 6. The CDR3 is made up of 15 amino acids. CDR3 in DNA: TGCAGTGCTGCTGCTACTAGCGGGGGCACAGATACGCAGTATTTT. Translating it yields CSAAATSGGTDTQYF.

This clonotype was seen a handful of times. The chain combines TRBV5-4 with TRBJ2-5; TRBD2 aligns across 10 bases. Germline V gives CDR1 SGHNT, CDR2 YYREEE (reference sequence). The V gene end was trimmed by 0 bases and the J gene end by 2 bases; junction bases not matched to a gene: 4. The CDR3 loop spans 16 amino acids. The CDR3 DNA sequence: TGTGCCAGCAGCTTGGGGGGACTAGCGACTCAAGAGACCCAGTACTTC. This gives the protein CASSLGGLATQETQYF.

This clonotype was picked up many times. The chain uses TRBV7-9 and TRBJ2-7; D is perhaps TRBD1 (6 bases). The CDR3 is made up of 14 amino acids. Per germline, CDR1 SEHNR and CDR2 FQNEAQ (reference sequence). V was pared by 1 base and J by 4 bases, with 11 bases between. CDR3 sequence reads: CASSLEWTVYEQYV. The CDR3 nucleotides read TGTGCCAGCAGCTTAGAATGGACAGTGTACGAGCAGTACGTC.

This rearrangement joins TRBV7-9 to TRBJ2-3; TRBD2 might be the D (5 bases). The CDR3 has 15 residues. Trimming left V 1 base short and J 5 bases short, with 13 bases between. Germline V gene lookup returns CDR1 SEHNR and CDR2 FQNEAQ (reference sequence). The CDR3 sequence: CASSLVESTIDTQYF. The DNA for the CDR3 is TGTGCCAGCAGCTTAGTTGAGTCGACTATAGATACGCAGTATTTT.

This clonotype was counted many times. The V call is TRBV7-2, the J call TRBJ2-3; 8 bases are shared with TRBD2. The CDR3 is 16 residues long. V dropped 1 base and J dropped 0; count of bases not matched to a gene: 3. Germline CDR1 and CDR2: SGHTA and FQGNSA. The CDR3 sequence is CASSLVAGGSTDTQYF. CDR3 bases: TGTGCCAGCAGCTTAGTCGCGGGGGGCAGCACAGATACGCAGTATTTT. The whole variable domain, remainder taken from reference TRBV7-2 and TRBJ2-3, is GAGVSQSPSNKVTEKGKDVELRCDPISGHTALYWYRQSLGQGLEFLIYFQGNSAPDKSGLPSDRFSAERTGGSVSTLTIQRTQQEDSAVYLCASSLVAGGSTDTQYFGPGTRLTVL.

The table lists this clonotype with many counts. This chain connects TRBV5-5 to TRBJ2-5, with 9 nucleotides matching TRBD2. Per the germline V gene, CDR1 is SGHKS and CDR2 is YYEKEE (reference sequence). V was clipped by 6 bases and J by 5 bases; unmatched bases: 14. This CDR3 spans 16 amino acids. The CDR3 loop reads CASTEASGGPWETQYF. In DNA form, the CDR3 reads TGTGCCAGCACCGAGGCCAGCGGGGGGCCATGGGAGACCCAGTACTTC.

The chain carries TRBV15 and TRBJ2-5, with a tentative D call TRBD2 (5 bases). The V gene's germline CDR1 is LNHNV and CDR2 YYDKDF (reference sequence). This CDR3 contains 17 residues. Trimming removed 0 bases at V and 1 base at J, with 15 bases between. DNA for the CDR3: TGTGCCACCAGCAGAGATTACGGTAGGCGGGCCCAAGAGACCCAGTACTTC. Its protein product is CATSRDYGRRAQETQYF.

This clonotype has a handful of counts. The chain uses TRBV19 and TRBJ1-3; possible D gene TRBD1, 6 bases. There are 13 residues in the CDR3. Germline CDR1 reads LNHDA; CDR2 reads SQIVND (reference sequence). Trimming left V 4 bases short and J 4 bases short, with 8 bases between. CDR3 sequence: CASSRGPGNTIYF. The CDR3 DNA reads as TGTGCCAGTAGTAGGGGGCCAGGAAACACCATATATTTT.

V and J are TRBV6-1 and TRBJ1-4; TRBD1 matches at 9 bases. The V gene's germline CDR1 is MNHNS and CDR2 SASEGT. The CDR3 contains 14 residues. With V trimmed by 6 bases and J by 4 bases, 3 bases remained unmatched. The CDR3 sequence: CASRGQGGNEKLFF. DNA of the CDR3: TGTGCCAGCAGGGGACAGGGCGGTAATGAAAAACTGTTTTTT.

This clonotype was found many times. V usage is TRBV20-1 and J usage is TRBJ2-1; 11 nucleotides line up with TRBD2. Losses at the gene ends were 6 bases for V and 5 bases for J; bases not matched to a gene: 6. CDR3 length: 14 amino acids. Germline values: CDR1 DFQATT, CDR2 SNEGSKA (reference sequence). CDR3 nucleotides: TGCAGTGCCAGTAGCGGGGGGGCCGACAATGAGCAGTTCTTC. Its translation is CSASSGGADNEQFF.

Here the CDR3 DNA reads TGTGCCAGCAGCCATCGGGACAGGGGGCAAATCACCGGGGAGCTGTTTTTT. It yields the protein CASSHRDRGQITGELFF. The chain recombines TRBV21-1 with TRBJ2-2; TRBD1, the D gene given by the table, was not confirmed from the DNA. TRBV21-1 is designated a pseudogene. The CDR3 sequence is 17 residues long.

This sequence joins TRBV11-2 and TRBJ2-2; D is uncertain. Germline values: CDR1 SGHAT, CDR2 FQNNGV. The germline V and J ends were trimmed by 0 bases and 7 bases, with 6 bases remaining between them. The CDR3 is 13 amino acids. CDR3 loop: CASSLELLGELFF. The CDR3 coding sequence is TGTGCCAGCAGCTTAGAACTACTCGGGGAGCTGTTTTTT.

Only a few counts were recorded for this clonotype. The DNA for the CDR3 is TGCGCCAGCAGCCAAGCGGGGGCCGATGAAAAACTGTTTTTT. Encoded protein: CASSQAGADEKLFF. The rearrangement links TRBV4-3 to TRBJ1-4, with D perhaps matching TRBD1 (6 bases). V shed 1 base and J shed 6 bases, with 9 bases lying between them. This CDR3 is built from 14 residues. Germline V gene lookup returns CDR1 LGHNA and CDR2 YSLEER.

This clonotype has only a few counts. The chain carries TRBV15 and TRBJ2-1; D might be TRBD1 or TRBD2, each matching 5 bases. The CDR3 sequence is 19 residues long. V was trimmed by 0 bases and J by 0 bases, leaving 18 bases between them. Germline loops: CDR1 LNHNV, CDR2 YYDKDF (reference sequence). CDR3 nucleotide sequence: TGTGCCACCAGCAGAGATGGAGGCGGACAAAGAAGCTCCTACAATGAGCAGTTCTTC. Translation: CATSRDGGGQRSSYNEQFF.

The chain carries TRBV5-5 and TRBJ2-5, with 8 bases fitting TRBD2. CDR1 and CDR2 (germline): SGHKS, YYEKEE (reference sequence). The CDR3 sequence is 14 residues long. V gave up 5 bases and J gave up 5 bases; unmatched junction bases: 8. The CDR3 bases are TGTGCCAGCAGTCCCGGGGGGGGAAAGGAGACCCAGTACTTC. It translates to CASSPGGGKETQYF.

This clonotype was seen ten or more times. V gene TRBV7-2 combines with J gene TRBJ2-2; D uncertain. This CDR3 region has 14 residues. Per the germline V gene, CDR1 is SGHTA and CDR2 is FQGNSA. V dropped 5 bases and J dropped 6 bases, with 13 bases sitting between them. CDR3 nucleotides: TGTGCCAGCAGCACCCGTGGGCGAGCCGGGGAGCTGTTTTTT. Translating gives CASSTRGRAGELFF. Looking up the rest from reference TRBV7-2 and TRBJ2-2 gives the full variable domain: GAGVSQSPSNKVTEKGKDVELRCDPISGHTALYWYRQSLGQGLEFLIYFQGNSAPDKSGLPSDRFSAERTGGSVSTLTIQRTQQEDSAVYLCASSTRGRAGELFFGEGSRLTVL.

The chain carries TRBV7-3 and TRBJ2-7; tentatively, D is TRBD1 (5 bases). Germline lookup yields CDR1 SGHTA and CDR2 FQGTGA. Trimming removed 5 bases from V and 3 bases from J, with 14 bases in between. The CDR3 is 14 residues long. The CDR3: CASSLKGVGYEQYF. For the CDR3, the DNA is TGTGCCAGCAGCCTGAAAGGGGTAGGCTACGAGCAGTACTTC.

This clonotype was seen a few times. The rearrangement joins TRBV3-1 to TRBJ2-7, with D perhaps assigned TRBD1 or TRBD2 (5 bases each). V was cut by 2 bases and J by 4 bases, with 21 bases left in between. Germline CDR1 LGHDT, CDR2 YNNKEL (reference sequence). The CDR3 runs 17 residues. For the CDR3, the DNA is TGTGCCAGCAGCCAAAGTCCAATTTTCGCCGGGGCTTACGAGCAGTACGTC. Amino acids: CASSQSPIFAGAYEQYV.

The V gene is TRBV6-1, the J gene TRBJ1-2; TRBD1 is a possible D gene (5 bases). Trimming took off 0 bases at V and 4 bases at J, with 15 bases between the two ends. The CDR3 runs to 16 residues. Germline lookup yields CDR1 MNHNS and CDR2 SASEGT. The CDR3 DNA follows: TGTGCCAGCAGTGAAGCGCAGAGAGGGGCCGTCTATGGCTACACCTTC. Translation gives CASSEAQRGAVYGYTF.

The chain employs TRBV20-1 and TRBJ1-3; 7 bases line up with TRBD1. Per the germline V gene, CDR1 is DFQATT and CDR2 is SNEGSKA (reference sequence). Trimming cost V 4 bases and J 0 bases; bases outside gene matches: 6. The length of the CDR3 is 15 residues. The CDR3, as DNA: TGCAGTGCTACAATGGACAGGATCTCTGGAAACACCATATATTTT. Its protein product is CSATMDRISGNTIYF.

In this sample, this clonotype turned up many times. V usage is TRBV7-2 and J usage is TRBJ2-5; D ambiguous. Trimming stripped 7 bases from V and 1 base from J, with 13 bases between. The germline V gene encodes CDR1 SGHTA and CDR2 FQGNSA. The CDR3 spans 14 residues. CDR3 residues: CASNPEKIQETQYF. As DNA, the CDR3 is TGTGCCAGCAACCCGGAGAAGATCCAAGAGACCCAGTACTTC.

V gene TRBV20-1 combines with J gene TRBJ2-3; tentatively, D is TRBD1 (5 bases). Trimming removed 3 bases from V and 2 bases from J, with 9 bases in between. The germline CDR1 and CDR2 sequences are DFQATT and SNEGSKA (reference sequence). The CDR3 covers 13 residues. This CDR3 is CSASGHTTDTQYF. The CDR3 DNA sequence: TGCAGTGCTAGCGGACACACCACAGATACGCAGTATTTT.

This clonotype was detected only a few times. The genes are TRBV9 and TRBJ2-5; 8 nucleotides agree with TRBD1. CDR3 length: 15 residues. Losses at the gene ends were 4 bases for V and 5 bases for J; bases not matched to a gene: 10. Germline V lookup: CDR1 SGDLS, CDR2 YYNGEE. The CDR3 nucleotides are TGTGCCAGCAGCATCAAATCCACAGGGGGTGAGACCCAGTACTTC. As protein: CASSIKSTGGETQYF.

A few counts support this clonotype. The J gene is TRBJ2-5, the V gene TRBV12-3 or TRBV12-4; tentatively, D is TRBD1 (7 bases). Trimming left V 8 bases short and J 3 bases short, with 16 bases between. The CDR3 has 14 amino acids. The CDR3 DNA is TGTGCCAGCGGATCCTCCAGGGGGGAAGAGACCCAGTACTTC. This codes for CASGSSRGEETQYF.

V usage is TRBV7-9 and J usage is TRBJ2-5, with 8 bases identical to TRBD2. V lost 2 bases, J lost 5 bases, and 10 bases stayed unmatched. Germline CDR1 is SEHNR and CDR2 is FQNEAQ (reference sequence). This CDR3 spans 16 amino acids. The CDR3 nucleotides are TGTGCCAGCAGCTTATCCCGCGGGGGGCCCAGGGAGACCCAGTACTTC. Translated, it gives CASSLSRGGPRETQYF.